These 8 T cell receptor beta chains were all obtained from the same sample, sequenced in a study of CD8+ T cells in alopecia areata (dated by TCRdb to 2016 to 2018). The time point label, as the study defines it: roughly 27 days on oral tofacitinib. The treatment or condition label on this specimen signifies: oral pan-JAK inhibitor, 5-10 mg twice daily. The library was generated by the immunoSEQ multiplex PCR assay. RNA was extracted from all samples and reverse transcribed into cDNA as template for TCR sequencing. Not all clones reach the TCRdb copy of this immuneACCESS table, which keeps in-frame sequences only. Checked studies attribute under half of the gap to unresolved V genes and leave the rest unexplained. Recorded for this sample are about 210,000 clones; about three fifths of them occurred a single time. About 1.4% of the sample lies in the top ten. Sequencing was performed on CD4+ T cells sorted from blood, taken at week 4, from a patient treated with tofacitinib. The source is a human donor with alopecia areata.

The rearrangement uses TRBV2 and TRBJ1-5; perhaps TRBD1 as D (5 bases). This CDR3 has 12 amino acids. The germline gives CDR1 SNHLY, CDR2 FYNNEI. Trimming took off 10 bases at V and 5 bases at J, with 12 bases between the two ends. The CDR3 DNA sequence: TGTGCCATTAGCCCAGGGCATCAGCCCCAGCATTTT. Protein product: CAISPGHQPQHF.

This clone has more than one count but fewer than ten. This sequence joins TRBV29-1 and TRBJ2-3, with D tentatively TRBD2 (5 bases). Trimming removed 3 bases from V and 10 bases from J, with 20 bases in between. The CDR3 extends over 14 amino acids. CDR1 is SQVTM, CDR2 ANQGSEA, per germline. CDR3 nucleotides: TGCAGCGTTGATTTCAACAATGGAGGTGTCGCGCAGTATTTT. Encoded protein: CSVDFNNGGVAQYF.

This clone came up once. V and J are TRBV29-1 and TRBJ1-1; D gene uncertain. V was pared by 4 bases and J by 11 bases, with 11 bases between. The CDR3 consists of 10 residues. Germline assignment: CDR1 SQVTM and CDR2 ANQGSEA. Here the CDR3 reads CSVGPDAAFF. The CDR3 nucleotides are TGCAGCGTTGGTCCCGACGCGGCTTTCTTT.

The chain joins TRBV4-1 to TRBJ2-7; 7 bases are shared with TRBD1. The CDR3 has 14 residues. The germline V gene has CDR1 MGHRA and CDR2 YSYEKL. Trimming removed 6 bases from V and 3 bases from J; junction bases left unmatched: 8. For the CDR3, the DNA is TGCGCCAGCAGTATCGTGACAGGGAACTACGAGCAGTACTTC. It codes for CASSIVTGNYEQYF.

This clone was seen a few times. This sequence joins TRBV11-2 and TRBJ2-3; D possibly corresponds to TRBD1 (5 bases). The germline CDR1 and CDR2 sequences are SGHAT and FQNNGV. CDR3 size: 13 residues. V was cut by 5 bases and J by 5 bases, with 11 bases left in between. In DNA, the CDR3 is TGTGCCAGCAGCACCTACAGGAAAGATACGCAGTATTTT. It encodes CASSTYRKDTQYF.

As concerns this clone: Other DNA sequences in the sample encode the same CDR3. The chain couples TRBV29-1 to TRBJ1-1, with D unclear. Germline V gives CDR1 SQVTM, CDR2 ANQGSEA. This CDR3 region has 13 residues. Between the trimmed V and J ends, which lost 3 bases and 0 bases, there was a span of 8 bases. The CDR3 here is CSVERKMNTEAFF. The CDR3 bases are TGCAGCGTTGAGAGAAAGATGAACACTGAAGCTTTCTTT.

The chain couples TRBV30 to TRBJ2-5, with 8 bases lining up with TRBD1. V lost 4 bases to trimming and J lost 3 bases; unmatched junction nucleotides: 4. Per germline, CDR1 GTSNPN and CDR2 SVGIG (reference sequence). The CDR3 has 13 amino acids. The CDR3 DNA is TGTGCCTGGACAGGGGGCTGGGAAGAGACCCAGTACTTC. It specifies CAWTGGWEETQYF. The full variable domain, with the rest looked up from reference TRBV30 and TRBJ2-5, is SQTIHQWPATLVQPVGSPLSLECTVEGTSNPNLYWYRQAAGRGLQLLFYSVGIGQISSEVPQNLSASRPQDRQFILSSKKLLLSDSGFYLCAWTGGWEETQYFGPGTRLLVL.

This rearrangement joins TRBV4-1 to TRBJ2-1; D gene unclear. This CDR3 has 15 residues. V was shortened by 7 bases and J by 0 bases, with 13 bases between the two germline ends. Germline loops: CDR1 MGHRA, CDR2 YSYEKL. CDR3 sequence: CASTRPTDSYNEQFF. In DNA form, the CDR3 reads TGCGCCAGCACACGACCAACCGACTCCTACAATGAGCAGTTCTTC.